Listed below are T cell receptor beta chains from one sample, sequenced in a study of CD8+CD57+ T cells in acquired aplastic anemia. TCRdb reanalysed the reads using MiXCR and keeps one entry per CDR3 protein. The data contain around 80,000 distinct CDR3 sequences, 60% to 75% of them singletons. The sequencing sample was made of sorted CD4+, CD8+, or CD8+CD57+ T cells (not recorded which) from PBMCs. The receptors stem from a human donor with aplastic anemia. Each CDR3 is given with its conserved first and last residue. D genes are given only for firm matches. Size values are once, few and many counts, or a class for expanded clones, and some rows have none.

D: -; size: few; J: TRBJ2-7; V: TRBV15; length: 16; DNA: TGTGCCACCAGCAGAGACCGGGGGACAACCTCCTACGAGCAGTACTTC; CDR3: CATSRDRGTTSYEQYF
D: -; size: -; J: TRBJ1-2; V: TRBV6-2/TRBV6-3; length: 14; DNA: TGTGCCAGCATTTCGCGGGCCTCCAACTATGGCTACACCTTC; CDR3: CASISRASNYGYTF
D: TRBD2; size: few; J: TRBJ2-3; V: TRBV11-1; length: 16; DNA: TGTGCCAGCAGCTTAGTAGCAGCGGGGTCCACAGATACGCAGTATTTT; CDR3: CASSLVAAGSTDTQYF
D: TRBD1; size: once; J: TRBJ1-6; V: TRBV2; length: 16; DNA: TGTGCCAGCAGAGAAGGGACAGCCTCCTATAATTCACCCCTCCACTTT; CDR3: CASREGTASYNSPLHF
D: TRBD2; size: many; J: TRBJ2-1; V: TRBV24-1; length: 18; DNA: TGTGCCACCAGTGACCGAACCCCGGGACTAGCGGGAGAGGGTGAGCAGTTCTTC; CDR3: CATSDRTPGLAGEGEQFF
D: -; size: -; J: TRBJ1-2; V: TRBV10-3; length: 14; DNA: TGTGCCATCAGTGAGCAAGGCAGGAACTATGGCTACACCTTC; CDR3: CAISEQGRNYGYTF
D: TRBD2; size: -; J: TRBJ2-3; V: TRBV11-1; length: 17; DNA: TGTGCCAGCAGTAACGGACTAGCGGGGGGCAGCACAGATACGCAGTATTTT; CDR3: CASSNGLAGGSTDTQYF
D: -; size: few; J: TRBJ1-2; V: TRBV7-8; length: 12; DNA: TGTGCCAGCAGCTTAGACCAGGGTGGCTACACCTTC; CDR3: CASSLDQGGYTF
D: -; size: -; J: TRBJ2-1; V: TRBV10-3; length: 11; DNA: TGTGCCACCCGTGACTATTACGAGCAGTTCTTC; CDR3: CATRDYYEQFF
D: -; size: -; J: TRBJ2-5; V: TRBV29-1; length: 12; DNA: TGCAGCGTTGAGGCAGATCAAGAGACCCAGTACTTC; CDR3: CSVEADQETQYF
D: -; size: few; J: TRBJ1-5; V: TRBV24-1; length: 13; DNA: TGTGCCACGGCGCGGGGGAGCAATCAGCCCCAGCATTTT; CDR3: CATARGSNQPQHF
D: TRBD1; size: -; J: TRBJ2-1; V: TRBV11-1; length: 15; DNA: TGTGCCAGCACCTCCCGCCAGGGGGCAATCGGTGAGCAGTTCTTC; CDR3: CASTSRQGAIGEQFF
D: TRBD2; size: -; J: TRBJ2-3; V: TRBV10-1; length: 18; DNA: TGCGCCAGCAGTGGGACTAAGGGACTAGCGAAGGGTGCAGATACGCAGTATTTT; CDR3: CASSGTKGLAKGADTQYF
D: TRBD1; size: many; J: TRBJ2-7; V: TRBV20-1; length: 14; DNA: TGCAGTGCTAAAACCCTGACAGGGACCTACGAGCAGTACTTC; CDR3: CSAKTLTGTYEQYF
D: TRBD2; size: few; J: TRBJ2-7; V: TRBV7-2; length: 15; DNA: TGTGCCAGCAGCCTCCTGGGCGGGGGAGGGAAAGAGCAGTACTTC; CDR3: CASSLLGGGGKEQYF
D: -; size: -; J: TRBJ1-5; V: TRBV7-8; length: 16; DNA: TGTGCCAGCAGCTTAGGGATTCAGTATAGCAATCAGCCCCAGCATTTT; CDR3: CASSLGIQYSNQPQHF
D: -; size: -; J: TRBJ1-2; V: TRBV7-2; length: 13; DNA: TGTGCCAGCAGCTTACCACAGGACTATGGCTACACCTTC; CDR3: CASSLPQDYGYTF
D: -; size: -; J: TRBJ2-5; V: TRBV19; length: 15; DNA: TGTGCCAGTAGTATTCTCGGGGGAGTTGATGAGACCCAGTACTTC; CDR3: CASSILGGVDETQYF
D: -; size: -; J: TRBJ2-5; V: TRBV15; length: 16; DNA: TGTGCCACCAGCAGAGATTGGTCCGGACACCAAGAGACCCAGTACTTC; CDR3: CATSRDWSGHQETQYF
D: TRBD1; size: -; J: TRBJ1-5; V: TRBV15; length: 13; DNA: TGTGCCACCAGCCCGACAGGGGATCAGCCCCAGCATTTT; CDR3: CATSPTGDQPQHF
D: -; size: -; J: TRBJ1-2; V: TRBV20-1; length: 10; DNA: TGCAGTGCTAAGTACTATGGCTACACCTTC; CDR3: CSAKYYGYTF
D: -; size: -; J: TRBJ1-1; V: TRBV7-2; length: 12; DNA: TGTGCCAGCAGCTTAATATATACTGAAGCTTTCTTT; CDR3: CASSLIYTEAFF
D: TRBD2; size: many; J: TRBJ2-3; V: TRBV7-3; length: 15; DNA: TGTGCCAGCAGCTTTGGGACTAAGAGCACAGATACGCAGTATTTT; CDR3: CASSFGTKSTDTQYF
D: -; size: -; J: TRBJ1-2; V: TRBV20-1; length: 12; DNA: TGCAGTGCCATTGGACAGAACTATGGCTACACCTTC; CDR3: CSAIGQNYGYTF
D: -; size: -; J: TRBJ2-1; V: TRBV15; length: 13; DNA: TGTGCCACCAGCAGTCTACTTTCGAGGGAGCAGTTCTTC; CDR3: CATSSLLSREQFF
D: -; size: many; J: TRBJ2-5; V: TRBV25-1; length: 12; DNA: TGTGCCAGCAGTGGGGGGCAAGAGACCCAGTACTTC; CDR3: CASSGGQETQYF
D: TRBD2; size: -; J: TRBJ2-7; V: TRBV2; length: 14; DNA: TGTGCCAGCATGGACGGGAGGAGCTCCTACGAGCAGTACTTC; CDR3: CASMDGRSSYEQYF
D: -; size: -; J: TRBJ2-5; V: TRBV2; length: 13; DNA: TGTGCCAGCACCAGGGAGGTTGGAGAGACCCAGTACTTC; CDR3: CASTREVGETQYF
D: -; size: -; J: TRBJ2-6; V: TRBV19; length: 12; DNA: TGTGCCAGTAGAACTGGGGCCAACGTCCTGACTTTC; CDR3: CASRTGANVLTF
D: TRBD1; size: -; J: TRBJ1-2; V: TRBV19; length: 14; DNA: TGTGCCAGTCGGATCACAGGGGGCGAATCGGGCTACACCTTC; CDR3: CASRITGGESGYTF
D: -; size: -; J: TRBJ2-2; V: TRBV20-1; length: 15; DNA: TGCAGTGCTCGTCCGGGACAAGATAACACCGGGGAGCTGTTTTTT; CDR3: CSARPGQDNTGELFF
D: -; size: few; J: TRBJ2-6; V: TRBV29-1; length: 12; DNA: TGCAGCGTTGCTTCCGGGGCCAACGTCCTGACTTTC; CDR3: CSVASGANVLTF
D: -; size: -; J: TRBJ2-5; V: TRBV2; length: 13; DNA: TGTGCCAGCAGTGTTTGGCAGGGAGAGACCCAGTACTTC; CDR3: CASSVWQGETQYF
D: TRBD1; size: -; J: TRBJ1-1; V: TRBV7-8; length: 16; DNA: TGTGCCAGCAGCTTAGAAGGGGCGACAGGGGTCACTGAAGCTTTCTTT; CDR3: CASSLEGATGVTEAFF
D: TRBD2; size: few; J: TRBJ2-1; V: TRBV12-3/TRBV12-4; length: 15; DNA: TGTGCCAGCAGTGGACTAGCGGGAGGACACAATGAGCAGTTCTTC; CDR3: CASSGLAGGHNEQFF
D: -; size: -; J: TRBJ2-7; V: TRBV10-2; length: 15; DNA: TGCGCCAGCAGTGTAATCGATAGTCTTTCCTACGAGCAGTACTTC; CDR3: CASSVIDSLSYEQYF
D: -; size: many; J: TRBJ1-5; V: TRBV10-2; length: 16; DNA: TGCGCCAGCAGGGACTTCTCAGGGGACGGCAATCAGCCCCAGCATTTT; CDR3: CASRDFSGDGNQPQHF
D: -; size: -; J: TRBJ1-6; V: TRBV5-1; length: 15; DNA: TGCGCCAGCAGCTTGGTTGTTGCGCCGAATTCACCCCTCCACTTT; CDR3: CASSLVVAPNSPLHF
D: TRBD1; size: once; J: TRBJ2-5; V: TRBV19; length: 13; DNA: TGTGCCAGTAGTACGAGGGACAGCCGGACCCAGTACTTC; CDR3: CASSTRDSRTQYF
D: TRBD2; size: -; J: TRBJ2-7; V: TRBV7-8; length: 13; DNA: TGTGCCAGCAGGCTAGCGGGGAACTACGAGCAGTACTTC; CDR3: CASRLAGNYEQYF
D: -; size: -; J: TRBJ2-6; V: TRBV7-2; length: 13; DNA: TGTGCCAGTCTCCCAACTGGGGCCAACGTCCTGACTTTC; CDR3: CASLPTGANVLTF
D: -; size: -; J: TRBJ2-5; V: TRBV7-9; length: 10; DNA: TGTGCCAGCATCCAAGAGACCCAGTACTTC; CDR3: CASIQETQYF
D: -; size: -; J: TRBJ2-5; V: TRBV2; length: 14; DNA: TGTGCCAGCAGATTAGATACGACCGAAGAGACCCGGTACTTC; CDR3: CASRLDTTEETRYF
D: TRBD1; size: -; J: TRBJ1-1; V: TRBV6-1; length: 17; DNA: TGTGCCAGCAGCCCCTTGGCCCCCACGACAGGGAAGGGTGAAGCTTTCTTC; CDR3: CASSPLAPTTGKGEAFF
D: -; size: few; J: TRBJ1-2; V: TRBV29-1; length: 13; DNA: TGCAGCGTTGAATTAGTCGGAGGCTATGGCTACACCTTC; CDR3: CSVELVGGYGYTF
D: -; size: once; J: TRBJ2-5; V: TRBV5-6; length: 13; DNA: TGTGCCAGCAGCTTGGCCGCGGGAGAGACCCAGTACTTC; CDR3: CASSLAAGETQYF
D: TRBD1; size: few; J: TRBJ1-2; V: TRBV24-1; length: 13; DNA: TGTGCCACCAGTGTTACAGGGGACTATGGCTACACCTTC; CDR3: CATSVTGDYGYTF
D: TRBD1; size: few; J: TRBJ1-4; V: TRBV11-1; length: 15; DNA: TGTGCCAGCAGCTTAGCCAGGGGGCGCGGAGAAAAACTGTTTTTT; CDR3: CASSLARGRGEKLFF
D: -; size: -; J: TRBJ1-1; V: TRBV7-2; length: 13; DNA: TGTGCCAGCAGCTTACAAGTGAACACTGAAGCTTTCTTT; CDR3: CASSLQVNTEAFF
D: -; size: -; J: TRBJ2-5; V: TRBV7-9; length: 11; DNA: TGTGCCAGCAGCTCCAGGGAGACCCAGTACTTC; CDR3: CASSSRETQYF
D: -; size: few; J: TRBJ2-1; V: TRBV7-8; length: 13; DNA: TGTGCCAGCAGCTTACCCCCCTACAATGAGCAGTTCTTC; CDR3: CASSLPPYNEQFF
D: -; size: -; J: TRBJ1-6; V: TRBV7-9; length: 14; DNA: TGTGCCAGCAGCTCCCCGGGGGGGTTCTTGGCCCTCCACTTT; CDR3: CASSSPGGFLALHF
D: -; size: -; J: TRBJ1-4; V: TRBV29-1; length: 12; DNA: TGCAGCGTACAGTTTCTCAATGAAAAACTGTTTTTT; CDR3: CSVQFLNEKLFF
D: -; size: -; J: TRBJ2-2; V: TRBV15; length: 16; DNA: TGTGCCACCAGCAGAGACTCGCGGGGCCAGACCGGGGAGCTGTTTTTT; CDR3: CATSRDSRGQTGELFF
D: -; size: -; J: TRBJ2-3; V: TRBV20-1; length: 14; DNA: TGCAGTGCTAGAGATCGAATAGGCCCAGATACGCAGTATTTT; CDR3: CSARDRIGPDTQYF
D: -; size: -; J: TRBJ1-2; V: TRBV6-5; length: 13; DNA: TGTGCCAGCAGTTACTCGCAACAGGATGGCTACACCTTC; CDR3: CASSYSQQDGYTF
D: TRBD2; size: -; J: TRBJ2-1; V: TRBV20-1; length: 16; DNA: TGCAGTGCCCCGAAGGGGCTAGCGGGGACGTACAATGAGCAGTTCTTC; CDR3: CSAPKGLAGTYNEQFF
D: TRBD1; size: once; J: TRBJ1-1; V: TRBV29-1; length: 13; DNA: TGCAGCGTTGTGGGGCGGGGACAGAATGAAGCTTTCTTT; CDR3: CSVVGRGQNEAFF
D: -; size: few; J: TRBJ2-2; V: TRBV7-9; length: 10; DNA: TGTGCCAGCAGCCAAGGGGAGCTGTTTTTT; CDR3: CASSQGELFF
D: -; size: few; J: TRBJ2-7; V: TRBV10-3; length: 14; DNA: TGTGCCATCAGTGGGGCAGACAGCTCCTACGAGCAGTACTTC; CDR3: CAISGADSSYEQYF